This T cell receptor beta chain was recovered during a study of cytomegalovirus exposure and HLA in healthy donors. V lost 5 bases to trimming and J lost 1 base; unmatched junction nucleotides: 10. The CDR3 covers 17 residues. Looked up from germline, CDR1 is MDHEN and CDR2 is SYDVKM. The primer mix had 60 Vbeta and 13 Jbeta primers. Libraries were prepared by immunoSEQ multiplex PCR; TCRdb keeps only in-frame clonotypes and omits some of them. The repertoire includes 200,000 to 250,000 clones, 76% of them detected once, and approximately 0.63% sits in the top ten. Study-wide results and caveats: What was likely a sequencing artifact was a cluster of highly shared sequence variants.

A word on this clone: Its target is unknown.

This clonotype originated in a young man in good health and CMV-seronegative. Sequencing was done on a sample of PBMCs. The chain joins TRBV28 to TRBJ1-5; 8 bases are a match to TRBD1. CDR3 DNA: TGTGCCAGCAGTCCCTACTCACAGGGGGGAAGCAATCAGCCCCAGCATTTT. It codes for CASSPYSQGGSNQPQHF.